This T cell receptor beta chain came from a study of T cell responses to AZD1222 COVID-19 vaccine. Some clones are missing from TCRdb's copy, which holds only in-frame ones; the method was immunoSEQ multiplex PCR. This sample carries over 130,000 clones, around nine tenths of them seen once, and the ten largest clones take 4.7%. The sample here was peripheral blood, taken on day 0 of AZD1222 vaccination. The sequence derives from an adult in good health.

In DNA form, the CDR3 reads TGCGCCAGCAGCATGGTAAACAGGGGGGCCGCCTACAATGAGCAGTTCTTC. This gives the protein CASSMVNRGAAYNEQFF. This rearrangement joins TRBV5-1 to TRBJ2-1; 8 bases fit TRBD1. V gave up 4 bases and J gave up 2 bases; unmatched junction bases: 11. Germline V gene lookup returns CDR1 SGHRS and CDR2 YFSETQ. This CDR3 region has 17 residues.